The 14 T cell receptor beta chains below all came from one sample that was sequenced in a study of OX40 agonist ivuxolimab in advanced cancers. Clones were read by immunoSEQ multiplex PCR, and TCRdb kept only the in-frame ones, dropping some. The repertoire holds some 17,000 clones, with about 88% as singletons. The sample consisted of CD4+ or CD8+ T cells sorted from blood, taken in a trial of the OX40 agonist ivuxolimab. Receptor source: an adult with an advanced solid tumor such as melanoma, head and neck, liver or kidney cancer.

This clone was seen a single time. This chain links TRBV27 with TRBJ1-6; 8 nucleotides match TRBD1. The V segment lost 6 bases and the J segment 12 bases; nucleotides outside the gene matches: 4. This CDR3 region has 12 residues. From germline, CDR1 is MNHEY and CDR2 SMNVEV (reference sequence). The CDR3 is CASRKDRGPLHF. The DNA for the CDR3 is TGTGCCAGCAGGAAAGACAGGGGACCCCTCCACTTT.

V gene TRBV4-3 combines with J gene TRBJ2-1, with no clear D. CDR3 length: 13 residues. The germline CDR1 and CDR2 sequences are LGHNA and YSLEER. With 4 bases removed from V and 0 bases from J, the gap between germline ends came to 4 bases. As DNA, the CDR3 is TGCGCCAGCAGCCTGGACTCCTACAATGAGCAGTTCTTC. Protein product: CASSLDSYNEQFF.

DNA of the CDR3: TGCGCCAGCAGCCCAACCCTTAGCGGACCCACAGATACGCAGTATTTT. The encoded protein is CASSPTLSGPTDTQYF. The chain uses TRBV5-1 and TRBJ2-3; TRBD2 is a possible D gene (6 bases). CDR1 and CDR2 from the germline V gene are SGHRS and YFSETQ. V lost 4 bases, J lost 2 bases, and 17 bases lay in between. The CDR3 totals 16 residues.

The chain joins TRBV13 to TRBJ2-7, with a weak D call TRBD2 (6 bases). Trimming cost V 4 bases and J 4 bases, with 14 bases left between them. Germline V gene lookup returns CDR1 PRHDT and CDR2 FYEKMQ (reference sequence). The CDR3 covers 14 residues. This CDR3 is CASSSMGGSYEQYF. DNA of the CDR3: TGTGCCAGCAGCTCCATGGGGGGATCATACGAGCAGTACTTC.

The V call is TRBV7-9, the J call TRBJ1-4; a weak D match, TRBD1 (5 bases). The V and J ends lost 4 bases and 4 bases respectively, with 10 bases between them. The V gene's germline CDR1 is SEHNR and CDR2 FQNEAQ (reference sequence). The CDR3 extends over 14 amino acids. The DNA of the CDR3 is TGTGCCAGCAGCTCCGACAGCCTTAATGAAAAACTGTTTTTT. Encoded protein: CASSSDSLNEKLFF.

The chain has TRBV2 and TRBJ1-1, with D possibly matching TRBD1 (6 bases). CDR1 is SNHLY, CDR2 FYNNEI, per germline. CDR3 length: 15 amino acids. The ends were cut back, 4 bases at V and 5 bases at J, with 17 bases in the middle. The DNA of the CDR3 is TGTGCCAGCAGTGTGGCGGGGGCCGTCCCTACTGAAGCTTTCTTT. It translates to CASSVAGAVPTEAFF.

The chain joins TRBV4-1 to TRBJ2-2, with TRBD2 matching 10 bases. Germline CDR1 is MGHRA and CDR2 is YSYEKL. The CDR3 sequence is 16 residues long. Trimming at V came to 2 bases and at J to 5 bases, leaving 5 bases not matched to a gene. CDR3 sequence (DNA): TGCGCCAGCAGCCAAACCTTACTAGCGGGGACCGGGGAGCTGTTTTTT. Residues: CASSQTLLAGTGELFF.

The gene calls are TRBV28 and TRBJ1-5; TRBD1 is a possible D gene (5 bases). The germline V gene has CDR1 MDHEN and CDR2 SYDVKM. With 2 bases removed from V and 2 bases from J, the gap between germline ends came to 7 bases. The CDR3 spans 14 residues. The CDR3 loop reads CASSLTGRNQPQHF. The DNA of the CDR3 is TGTGCCAGCAGTTTAACGGGGCGCAATCAGCCCCAGCATTTT.

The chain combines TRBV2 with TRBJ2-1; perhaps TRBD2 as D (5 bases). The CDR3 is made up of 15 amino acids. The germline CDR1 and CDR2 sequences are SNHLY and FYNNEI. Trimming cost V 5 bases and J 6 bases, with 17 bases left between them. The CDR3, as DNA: TGTGCCAGCAGTACAATCCGGACCAGCGGCAATGAGCAGTTCTTC. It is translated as CASSTIRTSGNEQFF. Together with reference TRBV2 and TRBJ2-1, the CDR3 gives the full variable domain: EPEVTQTPSHQVTQMGQEVILRCVPISNHLYFYWYRQILGQKVEFLVSFYNNEISEKSEIFDDQFSVERPDGSNFTLKIRSTKLEDSAMYFCASSTIRTSGNEQFFGPGTRLTVL.

The CDR3 nucleotides are TGTGCCAGCAGTTTCTCTGGACCAACCCACTACGAGCAGTACTTC. It yields the protein CASSFSGPTHYEQYF. This sequence joins TRBV27 and TRBJ2-5; D uncertain. The assigned J gene may be wrong: the sequence end matches TRBJ2-7 better. The length of the CDR3 is 15 residues. Germline CDR1 and CDR2: MNHEY and SMNVEV (reference sequence).

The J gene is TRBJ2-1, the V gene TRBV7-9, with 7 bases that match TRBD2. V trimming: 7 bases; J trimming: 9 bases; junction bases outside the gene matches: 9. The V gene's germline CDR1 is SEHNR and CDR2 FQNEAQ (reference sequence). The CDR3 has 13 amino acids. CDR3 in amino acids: CASTHGGGAEQFF. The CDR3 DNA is TGTGCCAGCACTCACGGGGGAGGGGCTGAGCAGTTCTTC. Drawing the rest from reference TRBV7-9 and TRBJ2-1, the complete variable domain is DTGVSQNPRHKITKRGQNVTFRCDPISEHNRLYWYRQTLGQGPEFLTYFQNEAQLEKSRLLSDRFSAERPKGSFSTLEIQRTEQGDSAMYLCASTHGGGAEQFFGPGTRLTVL.

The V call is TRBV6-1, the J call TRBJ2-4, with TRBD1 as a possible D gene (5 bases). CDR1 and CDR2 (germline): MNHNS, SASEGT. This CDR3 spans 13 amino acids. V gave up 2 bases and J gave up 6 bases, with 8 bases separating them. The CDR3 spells CASSEPGINIQYF. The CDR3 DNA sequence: TGTGCCAGCAGTGAACCAGGGATAAACATTCAGTACTTC.

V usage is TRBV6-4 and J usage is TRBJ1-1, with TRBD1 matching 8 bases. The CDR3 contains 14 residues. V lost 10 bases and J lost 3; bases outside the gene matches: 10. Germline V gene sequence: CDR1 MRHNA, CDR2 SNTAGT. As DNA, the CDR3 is TGTGCCACGACAGGGGATCGTGGAGACACTGAAGCTTTCTTT. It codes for CATTGDRGDTEAFF.

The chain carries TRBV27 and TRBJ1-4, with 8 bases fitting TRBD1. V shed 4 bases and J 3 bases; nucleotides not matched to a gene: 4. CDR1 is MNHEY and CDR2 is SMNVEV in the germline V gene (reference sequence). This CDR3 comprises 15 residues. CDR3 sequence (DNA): TGTGCCAGCAGTTACCAGGGGGCTGCTAATGAAAAACTGTTTTTT. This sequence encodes CASSYQGAANEKLFF.